This TCR beta chain came from a study of blood T cells in healthy people across ages. General study results and limits: TCR beta diversity tracked closely with naive T cell percentage.

Isolation recovered at least 6.5 million PBMCs from every sample. Combining a sample-barcoded 5' primer with a J-beta primer mix, a second PCR ran for roughly 7 to 12 cycles. The authors tagged each cDNA molecule using a template-switch adaptor with 12 random nucleotides. Paired-end reads containing CDR3 totaled no fewer than 3 million for each sample. TCRdb used MiXCR to reprocess the 5' RACE reads, holding one entry per CDR3 protein. The sample holds approximately 1.5 million distinct CDR3 sequences; roughly 32% are singletons and the top ten take roughly 12%. This clonotype was observed many times. What it recognizes is unknown. The TCR was taken from a woman aged 25-40 years in good health. The specimen sequenced was blood.

The CDR3 DNA reads TGTGCCAGCAGCCAACTGGGGACTTCCCCCGAGCAGTACTTC. Its protein is CASSQLGTSPEQYF. The chain links TRBV4-2 to TRBJ2-7; D perhaps matches TRBD2 (6 bases). The CDR3 consists of 14 residues. Per the germline V gene, CDR1 is LGHNA and CDR2 is YNFKEQ. The ends were cut back, 2 bases at V and 6 bases at J, with 14 bases in the middle.